Listed below are T cell receptor beta chains from one sample, sequenced in a study of CD8 T cells in Susac syndrome. In TCRdb, the immunoSEQ multiplex PCR reads were re-called with MiXCR into one record per CDR3 protein. The sample includes around 180,000 distinct CDR3 sequences, approximately 93% seen only once; the top ten take roughly 0.098%. The sequencing sample was made of CD4+ T cells from PBMCs. Receptors were obtained from a human donor with multiple sclerosis. Both conserved end residues are part of each CDR3. Each record gives: V gene, J gene, clone size, CDR3 length, D gene, CDR3 protein, CDR3 DNA. The D gene is left open where the match is weak. Clone size is shown for a subset of rows, as once, few, many or a class of expanded clone.

V gene: TRBV11-2
J gene: TRBJ1-1
clone size: few
CDR3 length: 15
D gene: TRBD1
CDR3 protein: CASSLVLTGATEAFF
CDR3 DNA: TGTGCCAGCAGCTTAGTCCTGACAGGGGCCACTGAAGCTTTCTTT

V gene: TRBV11-2
J gene: TRBJ2-7
clone size: once
CDR3 length: 15
D gene: -
CDR3 protein: CASSLDRREIYEQYF
CDR3 DNA: TGTGCCAGCAGCTTAGATAGGAGGGAAATCTACGAGCAGTACTTC

V gene: TRBV30
J gene: TRBJ2-7
clone size: -
CDR3 length: 13
D gene: -
CDR3 protein: CAWRGSVSYEQYF
CDR3 DNA: TGTGCCTGGAGGGGGTCCGTGTCCTACGAGCAGTACTTC

V gene: TRBV10-2
J gene: TRBJ2-7
clone size: -
CDR3 length: 13
D gene: -
CDR3 protein: CASSEGRAREQYF
CDR3 DNA: TGCGCCAGCAGTGAAGGCAGGGCGAGGGAGCAGTACTTC

V gene: TRBV5-1
J gene: TRBJ2-2
clone size: -
CDR3 length: 16
D gene: -
CDR3 protein: CASSLDPGSNTGELFF
CDR3 DNA: TGCGCCAGCAGCTTGGACCCAGGATCGAACACCGGGGAGCTGTTTTTT

V gene: TRBV9
J gene: TRBJ2-3
clone size: -
CDR3 length: 17
D gene: TRBD2
CDR3 protein: CASSVVGLAGGTDTQYF
CDR3 DNA: TGTGCCAGCAGCGTAGTTGGACTAGCGGGGGGCACAGATACGCAGTATTTT

V gene: TRBV11-2
J gene: TRBJ2-3
clone size: once
CDR3 length: 15
D gene: -
CDR3 protein: CASSFSRTSTDTQYF
CDR3 DNA: TGTGCCAGCAGCTTTTCGCGCACTAGCACAGATACGCAGTATTTT

V gene: TRBV12-5
J gene: TRBJ2-1
clone size: -
CDR3 length: 16
D gene: TRBD2
CDR3 protein: CASGLVRAGGPGEQFF
CDR3 DNA: TGTGCTAGTGGTTTGGTACGGGCGGGAGGGCCAGGTGAGCAGTTCTTC

V gene: TRBV11-2
J gene: TRBJ2-1
clone size: -
CDR3 length: 14
D gene: -
CDR3 protein: CASSPQTSYNEQFF
CDR3 DNA: TGTGCCAGCAGCCCCCAGACGAGTTACAATGAGCAGTTCTTC

V gene: TRBV3-1
J gene: TRBJ2-7
clone size: -
CDR3 length: 15
D gene: TRBD1
CDR3 protein: CASSQRQGVVDEQYF
CDR3 DNA: TGTGCCAGCAGCCAGCGACAGGGGGTAGTCGACGAGCAGTACTTC